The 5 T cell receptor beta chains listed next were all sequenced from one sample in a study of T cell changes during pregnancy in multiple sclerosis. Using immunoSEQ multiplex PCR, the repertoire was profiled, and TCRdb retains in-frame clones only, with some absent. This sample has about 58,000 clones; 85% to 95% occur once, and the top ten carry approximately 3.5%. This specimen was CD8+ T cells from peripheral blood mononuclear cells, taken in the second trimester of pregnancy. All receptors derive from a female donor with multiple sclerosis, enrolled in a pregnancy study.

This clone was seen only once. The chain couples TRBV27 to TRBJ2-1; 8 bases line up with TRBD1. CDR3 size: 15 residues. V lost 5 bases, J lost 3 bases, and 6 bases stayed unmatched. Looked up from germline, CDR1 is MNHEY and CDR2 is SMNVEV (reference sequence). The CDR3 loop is CASSDSTGGYNEQFF. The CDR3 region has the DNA TGTGCCAGCAGTGACAGTACAGGGGGCTACAATGAGCAGTTCTTC.

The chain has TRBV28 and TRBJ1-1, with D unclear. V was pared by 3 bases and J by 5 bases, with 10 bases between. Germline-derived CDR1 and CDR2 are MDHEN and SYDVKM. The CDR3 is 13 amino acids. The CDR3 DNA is TGTGCCAGCAGTTTGCGGGGTTGGACTGAAGCTTTCTTT. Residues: CASSLRGWTEAFF.

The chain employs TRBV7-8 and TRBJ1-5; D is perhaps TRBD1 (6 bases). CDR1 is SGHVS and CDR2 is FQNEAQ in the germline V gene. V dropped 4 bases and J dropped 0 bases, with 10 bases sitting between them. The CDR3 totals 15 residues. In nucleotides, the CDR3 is TGTGCCAGCAGCTCCCCGGACAGTAGCAATCAGCCCCAGCATTTT. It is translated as CASSSPDSSNQPQHF.

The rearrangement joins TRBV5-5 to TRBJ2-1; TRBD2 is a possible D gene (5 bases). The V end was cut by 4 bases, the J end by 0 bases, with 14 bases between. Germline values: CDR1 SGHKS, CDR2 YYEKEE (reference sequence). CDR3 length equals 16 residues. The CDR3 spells CASSQWETSSYNEQFF. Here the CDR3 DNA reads TGTGCCAGCAGCCAGTGGGAGACCAGCTCCTACAATGAGCAGTTCTTC.

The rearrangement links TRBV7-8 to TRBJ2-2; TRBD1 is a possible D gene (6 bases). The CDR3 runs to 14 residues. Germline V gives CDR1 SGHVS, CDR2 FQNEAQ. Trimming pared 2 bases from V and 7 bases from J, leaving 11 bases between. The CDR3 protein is CASSLQGPHGELFF. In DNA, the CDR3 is TGTGCCAGCAGCTTACAGGGGCCCCACGGGGAGCTGTTTTTT.